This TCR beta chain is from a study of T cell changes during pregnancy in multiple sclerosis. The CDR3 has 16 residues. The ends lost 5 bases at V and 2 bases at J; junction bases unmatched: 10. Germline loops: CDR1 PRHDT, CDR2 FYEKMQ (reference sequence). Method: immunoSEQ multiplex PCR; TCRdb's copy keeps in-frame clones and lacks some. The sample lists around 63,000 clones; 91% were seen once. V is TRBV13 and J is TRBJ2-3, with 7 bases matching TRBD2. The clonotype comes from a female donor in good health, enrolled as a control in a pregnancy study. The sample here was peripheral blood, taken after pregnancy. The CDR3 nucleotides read TGTGCCAGCAGCCGGCGGGGGTTTGGGATCACAGATACGCAGTATTTT. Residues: CASSRRGFGITDTQYF.